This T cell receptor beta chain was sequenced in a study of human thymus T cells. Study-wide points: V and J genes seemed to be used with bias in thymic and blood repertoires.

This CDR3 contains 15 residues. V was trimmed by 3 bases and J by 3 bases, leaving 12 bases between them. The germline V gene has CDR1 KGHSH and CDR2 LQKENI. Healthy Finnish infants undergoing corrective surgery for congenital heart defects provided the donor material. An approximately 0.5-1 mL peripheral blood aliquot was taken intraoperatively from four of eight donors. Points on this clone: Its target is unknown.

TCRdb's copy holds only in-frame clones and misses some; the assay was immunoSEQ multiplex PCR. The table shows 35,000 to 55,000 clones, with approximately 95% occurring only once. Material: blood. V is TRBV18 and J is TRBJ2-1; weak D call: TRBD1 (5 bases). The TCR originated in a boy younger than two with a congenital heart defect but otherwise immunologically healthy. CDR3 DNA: TGTGCCAGCTCACCCTCTGGACACCGCTACAATGAGCAGTTCTTC. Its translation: CASSPSGHRYNEQFF.